This T cell receptor (beta chain) was identified during a study of shared clonotypes between healthy human individuals. Study findings and constraints: When compared with the clonotypes that were shared by all four sorted-subset donors, the non-shared clonotypes turned out to have lower generation probabilities.

The table came from immunoSEQ multiplex PCR; TCRdb's copy has only in-frame clones and leaves some out. This repertoire shows around 700,000 clones, approximately 73% found once; its top ten account for around 2%. To note about this clone: The antigen is unknown.

CDR1 is SNHLY and CDR2 is FYNNEI in the germline V gene. Trimming stripped 4 bases from V and 0 bases from J, with 13 bases between. The CDR3 loop spans 16 amino acids. This TCR came from a woman in her 30s in good health. The chain has TRBV2 and TRBJ1-5; D call uncertain. The sequenced sample consisted of memory CD4+ T cells sorted from blood. The subset was: CD45RA-negative fraction. The CDR3 nucleotides read TGTGCCAGCAGTGTTGAGAGAACCTATAGCAATCAGCCCCAGCATTTT. This gives the protein CASSVERTYSNQPQHF.